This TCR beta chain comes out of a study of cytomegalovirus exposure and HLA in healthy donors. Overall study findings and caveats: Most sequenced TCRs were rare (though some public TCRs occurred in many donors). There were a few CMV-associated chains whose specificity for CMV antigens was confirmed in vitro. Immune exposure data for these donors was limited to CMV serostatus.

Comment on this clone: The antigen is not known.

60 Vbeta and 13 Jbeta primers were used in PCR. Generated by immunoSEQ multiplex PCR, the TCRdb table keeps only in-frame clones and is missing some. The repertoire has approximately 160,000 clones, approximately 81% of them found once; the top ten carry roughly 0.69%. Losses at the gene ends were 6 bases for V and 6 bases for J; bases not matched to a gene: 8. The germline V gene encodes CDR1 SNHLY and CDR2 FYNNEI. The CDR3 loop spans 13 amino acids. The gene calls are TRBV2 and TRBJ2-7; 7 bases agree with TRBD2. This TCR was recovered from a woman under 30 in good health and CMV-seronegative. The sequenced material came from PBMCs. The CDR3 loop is CASRAGSAGEQYF. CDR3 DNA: TGTGCCAGCAGAGCGGGGTCCGCCGGCGAGCAGTACTTC.